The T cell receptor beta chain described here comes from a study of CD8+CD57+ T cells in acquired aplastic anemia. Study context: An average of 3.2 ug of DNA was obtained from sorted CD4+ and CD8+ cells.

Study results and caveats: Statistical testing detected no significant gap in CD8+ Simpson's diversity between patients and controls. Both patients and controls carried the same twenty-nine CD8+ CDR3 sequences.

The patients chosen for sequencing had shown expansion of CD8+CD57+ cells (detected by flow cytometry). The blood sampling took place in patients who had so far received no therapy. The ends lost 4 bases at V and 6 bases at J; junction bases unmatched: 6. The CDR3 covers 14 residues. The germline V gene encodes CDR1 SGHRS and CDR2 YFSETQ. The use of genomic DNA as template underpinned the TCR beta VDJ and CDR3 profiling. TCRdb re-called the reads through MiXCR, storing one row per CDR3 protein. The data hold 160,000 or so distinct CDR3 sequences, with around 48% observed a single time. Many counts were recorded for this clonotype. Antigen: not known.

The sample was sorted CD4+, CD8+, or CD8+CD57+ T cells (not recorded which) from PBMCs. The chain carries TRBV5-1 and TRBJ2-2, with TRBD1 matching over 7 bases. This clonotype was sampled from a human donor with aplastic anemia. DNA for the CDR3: TGCGCCAGCAGCCGTAACAGGGGATCCGGGGAGCTGTTTTTT. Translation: CASSRNRGSGELFF.